One and the same sample provided the 27 T cell receptor beta chains below, sequenced in a study of T-cell reconstitution after alpha-beta-depleted transplantation in children. Preparation of the TCRbeta library involved a method that used unique molecular identifiers. In TCRdb, the PCR reads were re-called with MiXCR into one record per CDR3 protein. The table includes under 350,000 distinct CDR3 sequences, about 10% detected once. The sequencing used PBMCs from the stem cell graft donor, collected from the stem cell graft. All receptors come from a human donor who donated a stem cell graft to a child with SCID.

The V call is TRBV12-3 or TRBV12-4, the J call TRBJ2-2; D uncertain. V gave up 4 bases and J gave up 1 base, with 10 bases separating them. The CDR3 loop spans 15 amino acids. CDR3 amino acids: CASSSRTENTGELFF. CDR3 nucleotides: TGTGCCAGCAGTTCTCGGACGGAGAACACCGGGGAGCTGTTTTTT.

The chain combines TRBV18 with TRBJ2-7; 10 bases agree with TRBD1. Trimming took 3 bases from V and 4 from J; bases not matched to a gene: 6. The CDR3 runs 15 residues. Germline CDR1 KGHSH, CDR2 LQKENI. The chain's CDR3 is CASSPPGQGYYEQYF. The CDR3 nucleotides read TGTGCCAGCTCACCCCCGGGACAGGGGTATTACGAGCAGTACTTC.

This clonotype was observed at least ten times. The gene calls are TRBV12-3 or TRBV12-4 and TRBJ1-1; maybe TRBD1 (6 bases). CDR3 size: 15 residues. V lost 6 bases and J 0 bases, leaving 14 bases between the germline ends. In nucleotides, the CDR3 is TGTGCCAGCAGCCCAGGGGCCGCCATGAACACTGAAGCTTTCTTT. This gives the protein CASSPGAAMNTEAFF.

This clonotype came up many times. V usage is TRBV5-1 and J usage is TRBJ2-1; either TRBD1 or TRBD2 may supply D (6 bases each). Germline-derived CDR1 and CDR2 are SGHRS and YFSETQ. The V end lost 3 bases, the J end lost 5 bases, and 15 bases lay between the germline ends. The CDR3 covers 15 residues. CDR3 in amino acids: CASSSVGGFNNEQFF. CDR3 nucleotides: TGCGCCAGCAGCTCAGTGGGGGGCTTCAACAATGAGCAGTTCTTC.

This clonotype was counted between two and nine times. The chain combines TRBV6-5 with TRBJ1-5; D is unclear. CDR3 length equals 15 residues. V shed 2 bases and J shed 4 bases, with 12 bases lying between them. Germline loops: CDR1 MNHEY, CDR2 SVGAGI. The CDR3 reads CASSYSLDGNQPQHF. In nucleotides, the CDR3 is TGTGCCAGCAGTTACAGCTTAGACGGGAATCAGCCCCAGCATTTT.

This clonotype has a handful of counts. The V call is TRBV27, the J call TRBJ1-5; no firm D call. From germline, CDR1 is MNHEY and CDR2 SMNVEV (reference sequence). The CDR3 runs 16 residues. V gave up 1 base and J gave up 0 bases, with 10 bases separating them. CDR3: CASSLFGGNSNQPQHF. CDR3 sequence (DNA): TGTGCCAGCAGTTTATTCGGTGGTAATAGCAATCAGCCCCAGCATTTT.

In its sample, this clonotype was seen many times. The V gene is TRBV9, the J gene TRBJ2-2, with D possibly TRBD1 on 5 matching bases. The CDR3 has 15 amino acids. Germline V lookup: CDR1 SGDLS, CDR2 YYNGEE. Trimming pared 0 bases from V and 5 bases from J, leaving 11 bases between. CDR3 nucleotide sequence: TGTGCCAGCAGCGTAGCTGGGAAGGGGACCGGGGAGCTGTTTTTT. This sequence encodes CASSVAGKGTGELFF.

This clonotype was detected a few times. This chain links TRBV2 with TRBJ2-7; D gene uncertain. CDR1 SNHLY and CDR2 FYNNEI come from the germline V gene. The CDR3 loop spans 10 amino acids. V was cut by 6 bases and J by 7 bases, with 7 bases left in between. The chain's CDR3 is CASSVQEQYF. As DNA, the CDR3 is TGTGCCAGCAGCGTACAGGAGCAGTACTTC.

There are many counts of this clonotype. V gene TRBV20-1 combines with J gene TRBJ2-1; TRBD1 matches 9 bases. Germline CDR1 is DFQATT and CDR2 is SNEGSKA (reference sequence). Trimming removed 4 bases from V and 7 bases from J; junction bases left unmatched: 11. The CDR3 spans 15 residues. CDR3 sequence (DNA): TGCAGTGCTACCACCCTAGGGACAGGGCAAAATGAGCAGTTCTTC. Protein: CSATTLGTGQNEQFF.

This chain connects TRBV5-1 to TRBJ2-2, with a weak D call TRBD2 (5 bases). The germline gives CDR1 SGHRS, CDR2 YFSETQ. Trimming shortened V by 0 bases and J by 4 bases, and 7 bases separated the two germline ends. The CDR3 loop spans 14 amino acids. The CDR3 DNA reads as TGCGCCAGCAGCTTGGGGACTGTCACCGGGGAGCTGTTTTTT. This sequence encodes CASSLGTVTGELFF.

This chain connects TRBV5-1 to TRBJ2-2; D is perhaps TRBD2 (5 bases). Germline loops: CDR1 SGHRS, CDR2 YFSETQ. The CDR3 has 12 residues. The V gene lost 7 bases and the J gene lost 8 bases, with 12 bases spanning the gap. CDR3 loop: CASSAGLGELFF. The CDR3 bases are TGCGCCAGCTCGGCGGGTCTGGGGGAGCTGTTTTTT.

The chain employs TRBV12-5 and TRBJ2-1, with no clear D. The CDR3 covers 15 residues. The germline gives CDR1 LGHNT, CDR2 FRNRAP. Trimming removed 3 bases at V and 7 bases at J, with 16 bases between. CDR3: CASGFVGLVGNEQFF. CDR3 in DNA: TGTGCTAGTGGTTTTGTTGGGCTAGTTGGAAATGAGCAGTTCTTC.

This clonotype was recorded a few times. The genes are TRBV20-1 and TRBJ2-5, with D perhaps matching TRBD1 or TRBD2 (5 bases each). The length of the CDR3 is 14 residues. Per the germline V gene, CDR1 is DFQATT and CDR2 is SNEGSKA (reference sequence). Trimming removed 6 bases from V and 5 bases from J, with 19 bases in between. The DNA of the CDR3 is TGCAGTGCCACGTGGGACCCGACTTCGGAGACCCAGTACTTC. Translation gives CSATWDPTSETQYF.

On this clonotype: The junction shows a germline mismatch at one end, possibly a read error. V gene TRBV4-1 combines with J gene TRBJ2-7; the D gene is possibly TRBD2 (5 bases). CDR1 MGHRA and CDR2 YSYEKL come from the germline V gene. This CDR3 spans 14 amino acids. CDR3: CASGQTGVNYEQYF. The CDR3 DNA reads TGCGCCAGCGGCCAAACCGGGGTCAACTACGAGCAGTACTTC.

The J gene is TRBJ2-1, the V gene TRBV20-1; a possible D gene is TRBD1 (6 bases). V lost 2 bases, J lost 9 bases, and 17 bases lay in between. The germline gives CDR1 DFQATT, CDR2 SNEGSKA (reference sequence). The CDR3 is 14 residues long. The CDR3 protein is CSARPTGPRGEQFF. The CDR3 DNA follows: TGCAGTGCTAGACCCACAGGGCCGAGGGGTGAGCAGTTCTTC.

The V and J genes are TRBV6-5 and TRBJ1-1; perhaps TRBD1 as D (5 bases). The CDR3 is 15 amino acids. The germline CDR1 and CDR2 sequences are MNHEY and SVGAGI. V was clipped by 4 bases and J by 0 bases, with 12 bases between them. The CDR3 protein is CASSSRGHMNTEAFF. The CDR3 nucleotides are TGTGCCAGCAGTTCGAGGGGTCACATGAACACTGAAGCTTTCTTT.

This clonotype was counted ten times or more. The chain links TRBV6-5 to TRBJ2-1, with D unresolved. This CDR3 is built from 15 residues. Trimming removed 1 base at V and 0 bases at J, with 7 bases between. The germline V gene encodes CDR1 MNHEY and CDR2 SVGAGI. CDR3 in DNA: TGTGCCAGCAGTTACTTGCAGAGCTCCTACAATGAGCAGTTCTTC. Protein sequence: CASSYLQSSYNEQFF.

The V gene is TRBV20-1, the J gene TRBJ2-7; weak D call: TRBD2 (6 bases). The CDR3 contains 14 residues. Germline CDR1 reads DFQATT; CDR2 reads SNEGSKA (reference sequence). Trimming took 0 bases from V and 3 from J, leaving 12 bases between them. The CDR3 sequence is CSARDRDLGYEQYF. Here the CDR3 DNA reads TGCAGTGCTAGAGATAGGGACTTGGGCTACGAGCAGTACTTC.

The CDR3 reads CASSSALAGEQYF. CDR3 coding DNA: TGTGCCAGCAGCTCTGCGTTAGCGGGGGAGCAGTACTTC. The V and J genes are TRBV7-6 and TRBJ2-7; the match to TRBD2 covers 8 bases. The CDR3 covers 13 residues. Germline assignment: CDR1 SGHVS and CDR2 FNYEAQ. The trim removed 4 bases at V and 7 bases at J, leaving 6 bases unmatched.

The chain recombines TRBV20-1 with TRBJ2-1; D gene ambiguous. The CDR3 has 13 amino acids. From germline, CDR1 is DFQATT and CDR2 SNEGSKA (reference sequence). V was trimmed by 0 bases and J by 9 bases, leaving 12 bases between them. The chain's CDR3 is CSARDPLVIEQFF. The CDR3 DNA is TGCAGTGCTAGAGATCCGCTAGTGATTGAGCAGTTCTTC.

This clonotype was observed at least ten times. The chain combines TRBV5-1 with TRBJ2-1; a possible D gene is TRBD2 (6 bases). Deletions cut 0 bases from V and 0 bases from J, with 10 bases between. In germline, CDR1 is SGHRS, CDR2 YFSETQ. The CDR3 is made up of 16 amino acids. CDR3: CASSLVGGSSYNEQFF. CDR3 coding DNA: TGCGCCAGCAGCTTGGTGGGGGGAAGCTCCTACAATGAGCAGTTCTTC.

This clonotype was detected a few times. The chain is built from TRBV18 and TRBJ2-7; D is perhaps TRBD1 (6 bases). Trimming removed 4 bases at V and 3 bases at J, with 13 bases between. The germline V gene has CDR1 KGHSH and CDR2 LQKENI. This CDR3 spans 14 amino acids. The CDR3 coding sequence is TGTGCCAGCTCACTGCAGGGACACCTCTACGAGCAGTACTTC. Protein sequence: CASSLQGHLYEQYF.

This clonotype was counted only a few times. This chain connects TRBV5-6 to TRBJ2-1; weak D call: TRBD2 (5 bases). V dropped 5 bases and J dropped 6 bases, with 15 bases sitting between them. CDR3 length: 14 amino acids. CDR1 and CDR2 (germline): SGHDT, YYEEEE. CDR3 nucleotides: TGTGCCAGCAGTTTCGGAGGTGGGTCCAATGAGCAGTTCTTC. Amino acid sequence: CASSFGGGSNEQFF.

This clonotype was detected ten times or more. The rearrangement joins TRBV6-5 to TRBJ2-7, with D possibly being TRBD1 (5 bases). The CDR3 runs to 14 residues. Germline-derived CDR1 and CDR2 are MNHEY and SVGAGI. V gave up 2 bases and J gave up 4 bases, with 12 bases separating them. The CDR3 sequence is CASSYGQGRYEQYF. DNA of the CDR3: TGTGCCAGCAGTTACGGCCAGGGCCGGTACGAGCAGTACTTC.

This clonotype has at least ten counts. The chain is built from TRBV5-1 and TRBJ1-3; D is undetermined. The CDR3 has 14 residues. In germline, CDR1 is SGHRS, CDR2 YFSETQ. V was trimmed by 0 bases and J by 4 bases, leaving 8 bases between them. CDR3 coding DNA: TGCGCCAGCAGCTTGGAGTCGGGAGGAAACACCATATATTTT. It encodes CASSLESGGNTIYF.

This clonotype was observed at least ten times. The chain recombines TRBV20-1 with TRBJ1-2; TRBD1 might be the D (5 bases). This CDR3 comprises 12 residues. Germline V gene data show CDR1 as DFQATT and CDR2 as SNEGSKA (reference sequence). Trimming took 3 bases from V and 7 from J, leaving 12 bases between them. The CDR3 loop is CSASYRLGGYTF. In DNA, the CDR3 is TGCAGTGCTAGTTACAGGCTGGGTGGCTACACCTTC.

This clonotype showed up many times. This chain connects TRBV6-5 to TRBJ2-4; 7 bases align to TRBD1. V lost 2 bases, J lost 1 base, and 8 bases stayed unmatched. The germline V gene encodes CDR1 MNHEY and CDR2 SVGAGI. The CDR3 has 17 residues. CDR3 bases: TGTGCCAGCAGTTACCCCAGGGGGTCGGGCGCCAAAAACATTCAGTACTTC. Its translation: CASSYPRGSGAKNIQYF.